This TCR beta chain was retrieved from a study of post-analysis software for immune sequencing data. On this clonotype: Its specificity is unknown.

Overall study results and limits: Five TRBV segments, including TRBV5-6, TRBV5-1 and TRBV20-1, were more frequent in patients than controls. Normalized Chao1 diversity in multiple sclerosis patients fell significantly below that of controls. F measure grouped same-batch samples tightly together.

There are 14 residues in the CDR3. The V gene end was trimmed by 6 bases and the J gene end by 7 bases; junction bases not matched to a gene: 12. Unique molecular identifiers tagged the TCR beta cDNA libraries. MiXCR, run by TCRdb on the PCR reads, gives a single entry per CDR3 protein. The data contain some 690,000 distinct CDR3 sequences, roughly 30% of them seen just once; the ten biggest clones take up more than 0.55%. This clonotype was sampled from a girl under 18 with multiple sclerosis. Sequenced sample: blood. The chain joins TRBV12-3 or TRBV12-4 to TRBJ2-7; 7 bases line up with TRBD2. The CDR3 coding sequence is TGTGCCAGCAGCCCCGGCGGGGGACTTGGAGAGCAGTACTTC. Protein sequence: CASSPGGGLGEQYF.